Listed here are 21 T cell receptor beta chains from one sample, sequenced in a study of shared clonotypes between healthy human individuals. It was CD45RO-negative cells, positively selected for CCR7, that made up naive CD8 cells, with terminally differentiated effector memory CD45RA+ cells excluded. Generated by immunoSEQ multiplex PCR, the TCRdb table keeps only in-frame clones and is missing some. Of 560,000 or so clones in the sample, 95% to 96% were seen once. Sample: naive CD8+ T cells sorted from blood. These receptor sequences come from a woman aged 25 to 39 in good health.

The chain employs TRBV30 and TRBJ2-7; TRBD1 agrees at 9 bases. Germline V CDR1 and CDR2: GTSNPN, SVGIG (reference sequence). With 2 bases clipped from V and 4 bases from J, the junction kept 3 bases outside the gene matches. This CDR3 is built from 13 residues. DNA of the CDR3: TGTGCCTGGAGTCCAGGACAGGGGTACGAGCAGTACTTC. It encodes CAWSPGQGYEQYF. The full variable domain, completed using reference TRBV30 and TRBJ2-7, is SQTIHQWPATLVQPVGSPLSLECTVEGTSNPNLYWYRQAAGRGLQLLFYSVGIGQISSEVPQNLSASRPQDRQFILSSKKLLLSDSGFYLCAWSPGQGYEQYFGPGTRLTVT.

The gene calls are TRBV18 and TRBJ2-3; D unresolved. The germline gives CDR1 KGHSH, CDR2 LQKENI. Trimming cost V 6 bases and J 3 bases, with 10 bases left between them. CDR3 length: 13 residues. The chain's CDR3 is CASSIDGTDTQYF. For the CDR3, the DNA is TGTGCCAGCTCCATCGACGGTACAGATACGCAGTATTTT.

This sequence joins TRBV9 and TRBJ2-1, with D maybe TRBD2 (5 bases). This CDR3 is 16 amino acids long. V gave up 0 bases and J gave up 1 base, with 11 bases separating them. Germline CDR1 and CDR2: SGDLS and YYNGEE. DNA for the CDR3: TGTGCCAGCAGCGTAGAACGAGCGGCTTCCTACAATGAGCAGTTCTTC. It yields the protein CASSVERAASYNEQFF.

V gene TRBV2 combines with J gene TRBJ1-2; TRBD1 agrees at 8 bases. This CDR3 comprises 15 residues. Trimming at V came to 8 bases and at J to 2 bases, leaving 10 bases not matched to a gene. CDR1 and CDR2 from the germline V gene are SNHLY and FYNNEI. The CDR3 region is CASYGLGQGNYGYTF. Here the CDR3 DNA reads TGTGCCAGCTATGGTCTAGGACAGGGAAACTATGGCTACACCTTC.

The chain is built from TRBV29-1 and TRBJ2-2; D uncertain. Germline assignment: CDR1 SQVTM and CDR2 ANQGSEA. The CDR3 consists of 12 residues. The V gene lost 4 bases and the J gene lost 6 bases, with 9 bases spanning the gap. The CDR3 region has the DNA TGCAGCGTTGTCCTCGGATCCGGGGAGCTGTTTTTT. The encoded protein is CSVVLGSGELFF.

This chain uses TRBV7-9 with TRBJ1-2; no clear D gene. The CDR3 loop spans 14 amino acids. Germline CDR1 and CDR2: SEHNR and FQNEAQ (reference sequence). Between the trimmed V and J ends, which lost 4 bases and 5 bases, there was a span of 14 bases. The CDR3 region is CASSSFGQAYGYTF. The CDR3 nucleotides are TGTGCCAGCAGCTCCTTCGGGCAGGCTTATGGCTACACCTTC.

The CDR3 nucleotides are TGTGCCAGCAGCTTAGAGAACTCGTATAAACTGTTTTTT. Encoded protein: CASSLENSYKLFF. The gene calls are TRBV7-9 and TRBJ1-4; no firm D call. The CDR3 is 13 amino acids. V was trimmed by 1 base and J by 11 bases, leaving 11 bases between them. Germline V gene lookup returns CDR1 SEHNR and CDR2 FQNEAQ (reference sequence). The full variable domain, completed using reference TRBV7-9 and TRBJ1-4, is DTGVSQNPRHKITKRGQNVTFRCDPISEHNRLYWYRQTLGQGPEFLTYFQNEAQLEKSRLLSDRFSAERPKGSFSTLEIQRTEQGDSAMYLCASSLENSYKLFFGSGTQLSVL.

This clone has only one observation. V usage is TRBV19 and J usage is TRBJ2-2; 9 nucleotides match TRBD2. Germline-derived CDR1 and CDR2 are LNHDA and SQIVND (reference sequence). V shed 3 bases, J shed 4 bases, and the junction held 9 bases outside the gene matches. The CDR3 totals 17 residues. The DNA of the CDR3 is TGTGCCAGTAGTATCCTAGCGGGGATTACCCCCACCGGGGAGCTGTTTTTT. This translates into CASSILAGITPTGELFF. Together with reference TRBV19 and TRBJ2-2, the CDR3 gives the full variable domain: DGGITQSPKYLFRKEGQNVTLSCEQNLNHDAMYWYRQDPGQGLRLIYYSQIVNDFQKGDIAEGYSVSREKKESFPLTVTSAQKNPTAFYLCASSILAGITPTGELFFGEGSRLTVL.

This chain joins TRBV28 and TRBJ2-3; D may be TRBD1 (6 bases). Germline lookup yields CDR1 MDHEN and CDR2 SYDVKM. The CDR3 loop spans 16 amino acids. With 6 bases removed from V and 2 bases from J, the gap between germline ends came to 18 bases. CDR3 nucleotide sequence: TGTGCCAGCAGCCTTGGACAGCTCCCCCCCACAGATACGCAGTATTTT. This gives the protein CASSLGQLPPTDTQYF.

J is TRBJ2-4 and V is TRBV19; 7 nucleotides match TRBD1. Per germline, CDR1 LNHDA and CDR2 SQIVND (reference sequence). J lost 3 bases, V lost 5 bases, and 22 bases had no gene match. This CDR3 comprises 20 residues. The CDR3 region has the DNA TGTGCCAGTAGTCATGGGTTTGCGGGCGAGGGGGCGATGGGCAAAAACATTCAGTACTTC. Translation: CASSHGFAGEGAMGKNIQYF.

Of note for this clone: Other DNA variants within this sample encode the same CDR3. The rearrangement uses TRBV27 and TRBJ2-7; 8 bases are shared with TRBD2. CDR3 size: 14 residues. The V and J ends lost 6 bases and 0 bases, in that order; junction bases with no gene match: 4. Germline CDR1 reads MNHEY; CDR2 reads SMNVEV (reference sequence). The CDR3 nucleotides read TGTGCCAGCAGCCTAAGCGGGAGCTCCTACGAGCAGTACTTC. Translating gives CASSLSGSSYEQYF.

The chain has TRBV30 and TRBJ2-1; no reliable D call. The CDR3 covers 15 residues. V was clipped by 4 bases and J by 2 bases, with 15 bases between them. The germline V gene has CDR1 GTSNPN and CDR2 SVGIG (reference sequence). The CDR3 region has the DNA TGTGCCTGGACTGGGATCGGATCCACCTACAATGAGCAGTTCTTC. Translating gives CAWTGIGSTYNEQFF. Full variable domain (rest looked up from reference TRBV30 and TRBJ2-1): SQTIHQWPATLVQPVGSPLSLECTVEGTSNPNLYWYRQAAGRGLQLLFYSVGIGQISSEVPQNLSASRPQDRQFILSSKKLLLSDSGFYLCAWTGIGSTYNEQFFGPGTRLTVL.

This clone was recorded a few times. The chain uses TRBV28 and TRBJ1-5, with 7 bases that match TRBD1. CDR1 is MDHEN, CDR2 SYDVKM, per germline. The CDR3 has 14 residues. Losses at the gene ends were 2 bases for V and 5 bases for J; bases not matched to a gene: 3. CDR3 sequence reads: CASSLDREDQPQHF. The CDR3 DNA follows: TGTGCCAGCAGTTTAGACAGGGAGGATCAGCCCCAGCATTTT.

V usage is TRBV10-1 and J usage is TRBJ1-1; D unclear. Germline V gives CDR1 WNHNN, CDR2 SYGVQD (reference sequence). CDR3 length: 14 residues. With 4 bases removed from V and 5 bases from J, the gap between germline ends came to 14 bases. The CDR3 DNA reads as TGCGCCAGCAGTGGCGGACTCACGGGAACTGAAGCTTTCTTT. This translates into CASSGGLTGTEAFF.

Comments on this clone: The sample carries other DNA sequences with the same CDR3. The chain has TRBV28 and TRBJ2-7; D is uncertain. The CDR3 contains 12 residues. The germline V gene has CDR1 MDHEN and CDR2 SYDVKM. Trimming removed 6 bases at V and 0 bases at J, with 6 bases between. This CDR3 is CASSLSSYEQYF. The DNA for the CDR3 is TGTGCCAGCAGCCTGAGCTCCTACGAGCAGTACTTC.

The V gene is TRBV7-9, the J gene TRBJ2-6, with D perhaps matching TRBD1 (7 bases). Germline values: CDR1 SEHNR, CDR2 FQNEAQ (reference sequence). This CDR3 is built from 16 residues. Trimming left V 4 bases short and J 5 bases short, with 15 bases between. The chain's CDR3 is CASSSGQAGRANVLTF. CDR3 in DNA: TGTGCCAGCAGCTCTGGACAGGCGGGAAGGGCCAACGTCCTGACTTTC.

The chain has TRBV4-1 and TRBJ1-1; the match to TRBD1 covers 7 bases. The CDR3 is made up of 14 amino acids. The V gene end was trimmed by 5 bases and the J gene end by 1 base; junction bases not matched to a gene: 4. Germline V gene sequence: CDR1 MGHRA, CDR2 YSYEKL. CDR3 nucleotide sequence: TGCGCCAGCAGCTTCCGGACAGGGAACACTGAAGCTTTCTTT. As protein: CASSFRTGNTEAFF.

This sequence joins TRBV27 and TRBJ1-1, with 8 bases aligning to TRBD1. The CDR3 runs to 16 residues. The germline V gene has CDR1 MNHEY and CDR2 SMNVEV (reference sequence). V trimming: 1 base; J trimming: 5 bases; junction bases outside the gene matches: 9. CDR3 amino acids: CASSLLQGAGVTEAFF. The CDR3 DNA reads TGTGCCAGCAGTTTATTGCAGGGGGCAGGGGTGACTGAAGCTTTCTTT.

The J gene is TRBJ1-3, the V gene TRBV6-1, with a possible D match to TRBD1 (6 bases). This CDR3 is 15 amino acids long. Trimming left V 5 bases short and J 2 bases short, with 13 bases between. Per the germline V gene, CDR1 is MNHNS and CDR2 is SASEGT. The CDR3 DNA reads as TGTGCCAGCAGTTTAGACGGGACAACTGGAAACACCATATATTTT. This gives the protein CASSLDGTTGNTIYF.

The gene calls are TRBV6-1 and TRBJ2-7, with D possibly being TRBD2 (5 bases). V shed 6 bases and J shed 0 bases, with 12 bases lying between them. CDR1 and CDR2 (germline): MNHNS, SASEGT. The CDR3 covers 14 residues. CDR3 region: CASSVLGSSYEQYF. For the CDR3, the DNA is TGTGCCAGCAGCGTACTAGGGAGCTCCTACGAGCAGTACTTC.

The chain joins TRBV7-9 to TRBJ1-2; perhaps TRBD1 as D (5 bases). The CDR3 spans 16 residues. Germline assignment: CDR1 SEHNR and CDR2 FQNEAQ (reference sequence). Trimming removed 3 bases from V and 4 bases from J, with 18 bases in between. For the CDR3, the DNA is TGTGCCAGCAGCTTGGAGGCAGGGAGGGATTTCTATGGCTACACCTTC. It is translated as CASSLEAGRDFYGYTF.